The clone carrying this T cell receptor beta chain was recorded at least ten times. Its target is not known. The sample belongs to a study of T-cell reconstitution after alpha-beta-depleted transplantation in children. Study results and caveats: T-cell numbers and diversity one year post-transplant derived largely from freshly generated T cells. The origin of high day-60 TCRbeta diversity in some patients lay in surviving recipient T cells and thymic progenitors. It was reported that alpha-beta T cells came from several hundred expanded graft clones (about two months after transplant).

Library preparation (for TCRbeta) was performed with unique molecular identifiers. TCRdb fed the PCR reads into MiXCR, producing one record per CDR3 protein. The table lists more than 200,000 distinct CDR3 sequences, roughly 23% of them singletons, with roughly 2.7% in the top ten. This material consisted of PBMCs, taken before TCRalphabeta/CD19-depleted stem cell transplant. The receptor comes from a girl between 2 and 10 years old with Fanconi anemia, due to receive a stem cell transplant.

The CDR3 coding sequence is TGCAGTGCTAGACAAGGCCAGGGGACAGCTTTCTTT. The encoded protein is CSARQGQGTAFF. The genes are TRBV20-1 and TRBJ1-1; the D gene is possibly TRBD1 (6 bases). Looked up from germline, CDR1 is DFQATT and CDR2 is SNEGSKA (reference sequence). The length of the CDR3 is 12 residues. V lost 2 bases, J lost 10 bases, and 14 bases lay in between.